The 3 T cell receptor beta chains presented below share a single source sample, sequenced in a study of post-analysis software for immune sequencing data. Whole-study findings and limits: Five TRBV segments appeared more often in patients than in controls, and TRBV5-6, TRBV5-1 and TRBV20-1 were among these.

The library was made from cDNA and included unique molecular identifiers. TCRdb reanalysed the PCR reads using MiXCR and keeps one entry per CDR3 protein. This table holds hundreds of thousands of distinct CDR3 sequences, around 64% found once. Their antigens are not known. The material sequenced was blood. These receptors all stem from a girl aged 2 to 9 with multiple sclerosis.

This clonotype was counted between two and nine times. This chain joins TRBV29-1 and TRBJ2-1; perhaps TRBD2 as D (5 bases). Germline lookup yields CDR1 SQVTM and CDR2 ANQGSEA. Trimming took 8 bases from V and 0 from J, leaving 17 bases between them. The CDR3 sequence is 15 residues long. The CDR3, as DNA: TGCAGCCTTCGAGGGCGGGTGTGCTCCTACAATGAGCAGTTCTTC. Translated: CSLRGRVCSYNEQFF.

The CDR3, as DNA: TGCGCCAGCAGCTTGAGCGAGACTGAAGCTTTCTTT. Amino acids: CASSLSETEAFF. V gene TRBV5-1 combines with J gene TRBJ1-1; D gene uncertain. Trimming pared 1 base from V and 5 bases from J, leaving 6 bases between. The CDR3 extends over 12 amino acids. Germline CDR1 and CDR2: SGHRS and YFSETQ.

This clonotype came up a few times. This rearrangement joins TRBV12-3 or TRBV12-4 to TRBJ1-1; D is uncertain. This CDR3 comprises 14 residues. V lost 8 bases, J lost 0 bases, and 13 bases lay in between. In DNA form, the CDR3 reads TGTGCCAGCGGTTACCTGGATATGAACACTGAAGCTTTCTTT. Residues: CASGYLDMNTEAFF.